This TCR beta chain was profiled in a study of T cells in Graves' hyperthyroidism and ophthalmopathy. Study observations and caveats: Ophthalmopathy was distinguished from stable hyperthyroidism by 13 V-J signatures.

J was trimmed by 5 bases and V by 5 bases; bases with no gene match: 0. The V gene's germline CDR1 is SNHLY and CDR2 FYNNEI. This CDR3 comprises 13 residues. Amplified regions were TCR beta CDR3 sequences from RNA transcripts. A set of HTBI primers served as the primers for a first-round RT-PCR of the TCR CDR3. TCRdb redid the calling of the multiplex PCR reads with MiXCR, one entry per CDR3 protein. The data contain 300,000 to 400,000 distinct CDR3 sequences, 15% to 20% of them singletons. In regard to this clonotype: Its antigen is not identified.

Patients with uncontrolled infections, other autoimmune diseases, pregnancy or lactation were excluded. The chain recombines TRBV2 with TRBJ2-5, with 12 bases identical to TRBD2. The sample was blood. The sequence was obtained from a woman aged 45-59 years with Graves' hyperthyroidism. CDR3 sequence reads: CASSTSGRETQYF. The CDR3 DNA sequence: TGTGCCAGCAGTACTAGCGGGAGGGAGACCCAGTACTTC.